This TCR beta chain was found in a study of blood T cell repertoires in COVID-19. Study in general: Spain, Italy and the United States supplied samples that represented acute and convalescent COVID-19. The cDNA or gDNA used as material had been derived from T cells, B-cell-depleted T cells, or PBMCs.

All recovered Cohort 3 donors got two negative PCRs, got clearance, or saw symptom resolution. Germline CDR1 SGHRS, CDR2 YFSETQ. The V segment lost 0 bases and the J segment 1 base; nucleotides outside the gene matches: 6. This CDR3 region has 16 residues. Clones were read by immunoSEQ multiplex PCR, and TCRdb kept only the in-frame ones, dropping some. The sample holds over 250,000 clones; about 89% are singletons and the top ten take approximately 2.4%. Material for sequencing was PBMCs or T cells enriched from blood (not recorded which). This TCR came from a woman aged 18 to 35 who had recovered from COVID-19. The chain links TRBV5-1 to TRBJ1-1; 7 bases align to TRBD1. CDR3 bases: TGCGCCAGCAGCTTGGGAGGGGGCGCGGGGAACACTGAAGCTTTCTTT. Its translation: CASSLGGGAGNTEAFF.